The 22 T cell receptor beta chains given below trace back to one sample, sequenced in a study of Graves' ophthalmopathy and Graves' hyperthyroidism. Amplification of TCR beta CDR3 regions used RNA transcripts. First-round RT-PCR used HTBI primers; second-round multiplex PCR followed. TCRdb reprocessed the multiplex PCR reads with MiXCR, giving one entry per CDR3 protein. Seen here are about 370,000 distinct CDR3 sequences, about a sixth observed once, and the top ten hold about 2.4%. Sequencing was done on a sample of peripheral blood. The receptors shown here come from an adult woman with stable Graves' hyperthyroidism.

This clonotype was detected ten times or more. The chain carries TRBV29-1 and TRBJ2-7; 8 bases match TRBD1. The trim removed 3 bases at V and 3 bases at J, leaving 19 bases unmatched. The CDR3 spans 18 residues. From germline, CDR1 is SQVTM and CDR2 ANQGSEA. CDR3 amino acids: CSVDGGTGEKKRSYEQYF. Here the CDR3 DNA reads TGCAGCGTTGATGGGGGGACAGGTGAGAAGAAACGTAGCTACGAGCAGTACTTC.

This clonotype was seen repeatedly, ten times or more. This CDR3 reads CAWSQPLAEYQETQYF. The CDR3 nucleotides are TGTGCCTGGAGTCAGCCCCTAGCGGAGTACCAAGAGACCCAGTACTTC. The rearrangement joins TRBV30 to TRBJ2-5; 7 bases are shared with TRBD2. Germline loops: CDR1 GTSNPN, CDR2 SVGIG (reference sequence). The trim removed 2 bases at V and 0 bases at J, leaving 9 bases unmatched. This CDR3 contains 16 residues.

Of note for this clonotype: This sequence may be a read error, since a much larger clone differs from it by one base. The J gene is TRBJ1-1, the V gene TRBV20-1; D gene ambiguous. Germline loops: CDR1 DFQATT, CDR2 SNEGSKA (reference sequence). The CDR3 has 13 residues. The V and J ends lost 3 bases and 8 bases respectively, with 16 bases between them. CDR3 nucleotide sequence: TGCAGTGCTAGCGTCACGGGCCGAGTCGAAGCTTTCTTT. Translated: CSASVTGRVEAFF.

This clonotype was picked up many times. This chain uses TRBV2 with TRBJ1-5, with unresolved D. Germline lookup yields CDR1 SNHLY and CDR2 FYNNEI. V was cut by 3 bases and J by 5 bases, with 5 bases left in between. This CDR3 is built from 12 residues. The chain's CDR3 is CASSDTDQPQHF. The CDR3 DNA reads TGTGCCAGCAGTGATACGGATCAGCCCCAGCATTTT.

This clonotype was seen ten or more times. V usage is TRBV6-2 or TRBV6-3 and J usage is TRBJ1-6; 8 positions match TRBD1. The V gene's germline CDR1 is MNHEY and CDR2 SVGEGT. CDR3 length equals 14 residues. Trimming at V came to 6 bases and at J to 9 bases, leaving 7 bases not matched to a gene. The CDR3 region is CASRTGTGGSPLHF. In DNA form, the CDR3 reads TGTGCCAGCAGAACCGGGACAGGAGGTTCACCCCTCCACTTT.

This clonotype was seen many times. The chain links TRBV28 to TRBJ2-5; either TRBD1 or TRBD2 may fit D (6 bases each). Germline CDR1 MDHEN, CDR2 SYDVKM. This CDR3 has 16 amino acids. Trimming left V 5 bases short and J 5 bases short, with 21 bases between. The CDR3 bases are TGTGCCAGCAGTGCTACATGGGGGGCGCGAAAGGAGACCCAGTACTTC. It is translated as CASSATWGARKETQYF.

This clonotype was observed many times. This chain connects TRBV10-3 to TRBJ2-5, with D possibly being TRBD1 or TRBD2 (6 bases each). V was shortened by 6 bases and J by 5 bases, with 10 bases between the two germline ends. This CDR3 has 12 amino acids. Germline V lookup: CDR1 ENHRY, CDR2 SYGVKD. The CDR3 DNA reads TGTGCCATCAGGGGGGGCGCCGAGACCCAGTACTTC. Its translation: CAIRGGAETQYF.

There are many counts of this clonotype. This chain joins TRBV19 and TRBJ1-1; 7 positions agree with TRBD1. Germline-derived CDR1 and CDR2 are LNHDA and SQIVND (reference sequence). The CDR3 sequence is 13 residues long. The J segment lost 8 bases and the V segment lost 6 bases, leaving 9 bases of the junction unmatched. DNA of the CDR3: TGTGCCAGTAGCGCCGGAGGGGGCGAGGAAGCTTTCTTT. Residues: CASSAGGGEEAFF.

This clonotype was recorded many times. The V and J genes are TRBV19 and TRBJ1-1; D is unclear. V lost 2 bases, J lost 0 bases, and 10 bases lay in between. The CDR3 is 15 residues long. Germline loops: CDR1 LNHDA, CDR2 SQIVND (reference sequence). For the CDR3, the DNA is TGTGCCAGTAGTATACAGCGGGTTATGAACACTGAAGCTTTCTTT. Its translation is CASSIQRVMNTEAFF.

This clonotype was picked up many times. The V gene is TRBV28, the J gene TRBJ2-7, with 10 bases aligning to TRBD2. The CDR3 extends over 17 amino acids. Losses at the gene ends were 9 bases for V and 5 bases for J; bases not matched to a gene: 19. Per germline, CDR1 MDHEN and CDR2 SYDVKM. Written as DNA, the CDR3 is TGTGCCAGTCTCTCCCCCGGACCTAGCGGGAGTCGCGACGAGCAGTACTTC. Protein: CASLSPGPSGSRDEQYF.

V is TRBV20-1 and J is TRBJ2-7; 7 positions agree with TRBD2. V was clipped by 0 bases and J by 3 bases; unmatched bases: 11. The germline CDR1 and CDR2 sequences are DFQATT and SNEGSKA (reference sequence). There are 16 residues in the CDR3. The CDR3 DNA sequence: TGCAGTGCTAGAGAAATGCGGGGGTTGACCCGCTACGAGCAGTACTTC. Its protein is CSAREMRGLTRYEQYF.

This clonotype was detected ten times or more. The chain has TRBV28 and TRBJ1-5, with D maybe TRBD1 (6 bases). V was clipped by 7 bases and J by 2 bases, with 12 bases between them. The CDR3 length is 14 residues. CDR1 is MDHEN and CDR2 is SYDVKM in the germline V gene. For the CDR3, the DNA is TGTGCCAGCAAGTGGGGGCAGGGCAATCAGCCCCAGCATTTT. Its protein product is CASKWGQGNQPQHF.

This clonotype was detected many times. The rearrangement uses TRBV7-2 and TRBJ1-5, with TRBD1 matching 7 bases. Per the germline V gene, CDR1 is SGHTA and CDR2 is FQGNSA. CDR3 length: 15 amino acids. The V and J ends lost 6 bases and 0 bases, in that order; junction bases with no gene match: 5. Here the CDR3 reads CASSSQGDSNQPQHF. As DNA, the CDR3 is TGTGCCAGCAGTTCTCAGGGGGATAGCAATCAGCCCCAGCATTTT.

In its sample, this clonotype was seen many times. The chain combines TRBV7-8 with TRBJ1-5; 9 bases line up with TRBD1. CDR1 and CDR2 from the germline V gene are SGHVS and FQNEAQ. This CDR3 region has 17 residues. With 5 bases clipped from V and 2 bases from J, the junction kept 10 bases outside the gene matches. The CDR3 loop is CASSRQGGSYGNQPQHF. The CDR3 region has the DNA TGTGCCAGCAGCCGACAGGGGGGTTCATATGGCAATCAGCCCCAGCATTTT.

This clonotype occurred a few times. The chain carries TRBV7-9 and TRBJ2-7; no firm D call. V shed 4 bases and J shed 0 bases, with 10 bases lying between them. The CDR3 extends over 14 amino acids. Germline-derived CDR1 and CDR2 are SEHNR and FQNEAQ (reference sequence). The CDR3 nucleotides read TGTGCCAGCAGCTCCACGATTGTCTCCTACGAGCAGTACTTC. This translates into CASSSTIVSYEQYF.

The chain carries TRBV5-1 and TRBJ2-7; the D gene is possibly TRBD2 (5 bases). Germline-derived CDR1 and CDR2 are SGHRS and YFSETQ. The CDR3 has 16 residues. V dropped 4 bases and J dropped 2 bases, with 19 bases sitting between them. For the CDR3, the DNA is TGCGCCAGCAGCCCGGGAACTACGACCGGACCCTACGAGCAGTACTTC. Protein sequence: CASSPGTTTGPYEQYF.

As concerns this clonotype: At one of its ends the junction is not consistent with the germline gene, which may arise from a read error. The chain links TRBV13 to TRBJ2-6; D tentatively reads TRBD1 or TRBD2 (5 bases each). Germline V gene lookup returns CDR1 PRHDT and CDR2 FYEKMQ (reference sequence). The CDR3 runs to 17 residues. The CDR3 reads CASSLGRGYSGANVPTF. DNA of the CDR3: TGTGCCAGCAGCTTAGGCCGAGGGTACTCTGGGGCCAACGTCCCGACTTTC.

This clonotype was observed many times. This rearrangement joins TRBV2 to TRBJ1-5; D not resolved. Between the trimmed V and J ends, which lost 2 bases and 3 bases, there was a span of 8 bases. Per germline, CDR1 SNHLY and CDR2 FYNNEI. This CDR3 spans 14 amino acids. In DNA, the CDR3 is TGTGCCAGCAGTGAACTGGCAGACAATCAGCCCCAGCATTTT. This translates into CASSELADNQPQHF.

This clonotype appeared many times. This rearrangement joins TRBV12-3 or TRBV12-4 to TRBJ2-2; D is undetermined. V lost 8 bases and J lost 1, with 8 bases in between. The CDR3 spans 13 residues. CDR3 sequence: CASVGKNTGELFF. The CDR3 DNA is TGTGCCAGCGTTGGGAAGAACACCGGGGAGCTGTTTTTT.

This rearrangement joins TRBV24-1 to TRBJ2-5; D is ambiguous. Trimming removed 4 bases from V and 2 bases from J, with 10 bases in between. Germline CDR1 reads KGHDR; CDR2 reads SFDVKD. The CDR3 is 14 amino acids. This CDR3 is CATSDTPTQETQYF. The CDR3 nucleotides read TGTGCCACCAGTGACACGCCTACGCAAGAGACCCAGTACTTC.

There are many counts of this clonotype. The V gene is TRBV4-1, the J gene TRBJ1-5, with D maybe TRBD1 (6 bases). This CDR3 comprises 14 residues. Germline V CDR1 and CDR2: MGHRA, YSYEKL. V shed 1 base and J shed 5 bases, with 9 bases lying between them. The CDR3 loop reads CASSQAGEYQPQHF. CDR3 in DNA: TGCGCCAGCAGCCAAGCAGGGGAGTATCAGCCCCAGCATTTT.

This clonotype was seen at least ten times. J is TRBJ2-5 and V is TRBV30; 7 bases line up with TRBD2. There are 13 residues in the CDR3. Per the germline V gene, CDR1 is GTSNPN and CDR2 is SVGIG (reference sequence). Germline trimming cut 2 bases from V and 5 bases from J; bases unmatched to any gene: 5. The CDR3 spells CAWSRRELETQYF. In nucleotides, the CDR3 is TGTGCCTGGAGTCGGCGGGAGTTGGAGACCCAGTACTTC.